These 22 T cell receptor beta chains came from one sample sequenced in a study of CD8 T cells in ankylosing spondylitis. TCRdb re-analysed the 5' RACE reads in MiXCR, keeping a single row per CDR3 protein. The sample shows 290,000 or so distinct CDR3 sequences, around 21% of them seen only once. Sequencing was carried out using blood, either unsorted or a sorted T cell fraction (not recorded which). These receptors all stem from a female donor with ankylosing spondylitis or in good health (not recorded which).

The chain recombines TRBV20-1 with TRBJ1-5, with no clear D. The V and J ends lost 3 bases and 2 bases respectively, with 8 bases between them. The CDR3 runs to 13 residues. Germline V CDR1 and CDR2: DFQATT, SNEGSKA (reference sequence). The CDR3 coding sequence is TGCAGTGCTAGTCGGGCCCGCAATCAGCCCCAGCATTTT. The encoded protein is CSASRARNQPQHF.

The CDR3: CSVVGSQTGYTF. DNA for the CDR3: TGCAGCGTTGTGGGCAGCCAGACGGGCTACACCTTC. The chain has TRBV29-1 and TRBJ1-2; D is uncertain. Trimming took 4 bases from V and 8 from J, leaving 14 bases between them. The CDR3 has 12 amino acids. The germline V gene has CDR1 SQVTM and CDR2 ANQGSEA.

The gene calls are TRBV6-6 and TRBJ2-3; 9 bases fit TRBD2. Germline trimming cut 2 bases from V and 6 bases from J; bases unmatched to any gene: 12. CDR1 is MNHNY, CDR2 SVGAGI, per germline (reference sequence). This CDR3 has 17 amino acids. CDR3 region: CASSYRAPGLASDTQYF. The DNA of the CDR3 is TGTGCCAGCAGTTACCGAGCCCCGGGACTAGCATCCGATACGCAGTATTTT.

The chain recombines TRBV10-3 with TRBJ2-2, with TRBD1 matching over 8 bases. Germline V gene data show CDR1 as ENHRY and CDR2 as SYGVKD. This CDR3 comprises 15 residues. J was trimmed by 4 bases and V by 6 bases; bases with no gene match: 7. The CDR3, as DNA: TGTGCCATCAGGCCCGGGACAGGACCCACCGGGGAGCTGTTTTTT. Its translation is CAIRPGTGPTGELFF.

This clonotype has just a few counts. The CDR3 sequence: CASSLYGREADTQYF. DNA of the CDR3: TGTGCCAGCAGCTTATACGGGAGAGAAGCAGATACGCAGTATTTT. This sequence joins TRBV7-2 and TRBJ2-3, with D perhaps matching TRBD2 (6 bases). V lost 2 bases, J lost 4 bases, and 13 bases lay in between. The CDR3 covers 15 residues. CDR1 SGHTA and CDR2 FQGNSA come from the germline V gene.

The chain has TRBV6-2 or TRBV6-3 and TRBJ2-7; 11 bases map to TRBD2. The V segment lost 6 bases and the J segment 2 bases; nucleotides outside the gene matches: 6. The CDR3 is 15 residues long. Germline CDR1 reads MNHEY; CDR2 reads SVGEGT. The CDR3 DNA is TGTGCCAGCAGGGTAACGGGACTAGCGGCCTACGAGCAGTACTTC. Translating it yields CASRVTGLAAYEQYF.

At least ten counts were recorded for this clonotype. The chain is built from TRBV7-2 and TRBJ2-1; 8 bases line up with TRBD2. V lost 5 bases and J lost 10; bases outside the gene matches: 7. The CDR3 runs 13 residues. In germline, CDR1 is SGHTA, CDR2 FQGNSA. The DNA of the CDR3 is TGTGCCAGCAGCCAGACTAGCGTAGGCGAGCAGTTCTTC. It translates to CASSQTSVGEQFF.

A few counts support this clonotype. The J gene is TRBJ2-7, the V gene TRBV6-2 or TRBV6-3; no clear D. The CDR3 length is 12 residues. Trimming removed 5 bases at V and 8 bases at J, with 13 bases between. The germline gives CDR1 MNHEY, CDR2 SVGEGT. Here the CDR3 DNA reads TGTGCCAGCAGTCGGACCCCAAGGAAGCAGTACTTC. This translates into CASSRTPRKQYF.

In its sample, this clonotype was seen a few times. A much larger clone differs from this one at a single base, so this may be a read error. This chain connects TRBV7-2 to TRBJ1-2; D is unresolved. V was cut by 5 bases and J by 1 base, with 2 bases left in between. The CDR3 length is 11 residues. Germline values: CDR1 SGHTA, CDR2 FQGNSA. CDR3 coding DNA: TGTGCCAGCAGCATTAACTATGGCTACACCTTC. Protein: CASSINYGYTF.

This clonotype was seen a handful of times. This sequence joins TRBV6-1 and TRBJ2-1; 8 positions match TRBD2. This CDR3 spans 16 amino acids. Trimming took 7 bases from V and 4 from J; bases not matched to a gene: 12. Germline lookup yields CDR1 MNHNS and CDR2 SASEGT. The DNA for the CDR3 is TGTGCCAGCAACCACGGGAGCGGGAGAGGTTACAATGAGCAGTTCTTC. Translation gives CASNHGSGRGYNEQFF.

The chain has TRBV6-5 and TRBJ2-4, with D possibly TRBD2 on 5 matching bases. This CDR3 has 17 residues. Germline CDR1 reads MNHEY; CDR2 reads SVGAGI. Trimming pared 1 base from V and 0 bases from J, leaving 13 bases between. The CDR3 sequence is CASSYWWESGAKNIQYF. In DNA, the CDR3 is TGTGCCAGCAGTTACTGGTGGGAGTCGGGAGCCAAAAACATTCAGTACTTC.

Here the CDR3 DNA reads TGTGCCATCAGTCTGGACAAGCCCCCGGACATTCAGTACTTC. It specifies CAISLDKPPDIQYF. V is TRBV10-3 and J is TRBJ2-4, with D tentatively TRBD1 (5 bases). Germline CDR1 and CDR2: ENHRY and SYGVKD. The V gene lost 5 bases and the J gene lost 8 bases, with 16 bases spanning the gap. The CDR3 has 14 amino acids.

This clonotype was recorded a few times. The CDR3 region is CASSRSEGTNEQFF. CDR3 sequence (DNA): TGTGCCAGCAGCAGGTCGGAAGGGACGAATGAGCAGTTCTTC. This chain connects TRBV9 to TRBJ2-1; D may correspond to TRBD1 or TRBD2 (5 bases each). The CDR3 length is 14 residues. The ends were cut back, 4 bases at V and 7 bases at J, with 15 bases in the middle. From germline, CDR1 is SGDLS and CDR2 YYNGEE.

This clonotype was picked up a small number of times. The chain employs TRBV7-3 and TRBJ1-1; D perhaps matches TRBD1 (6 bases). V was shortened by 1 base and J by 1 base, with 10 bases between the two germline ends. The germline gives CDR1 SGHTA, CDR2 FQGTGA. There are 15 residues in the CDR3. In DNA form, the CDR3 reads TGTGCCAGCAGCTTAATGGGGGGACAGAACACTGAAGCTTTCTTT. Amino acids: CASSLMGGQNTEAFF.

The V and J genes are TRBV5-1 and TRBJ2-3; the D call may be TRBD1 or TRBD2 (5 bases each). Trimming left V 4 bases short and J 5 bases short, with 23 bases between. CDR1 is SGHRS and CDR2 is YFSETQ in the germline V gene. The CDR3 contains 17 residues. The CDR3 nucleotides read TGCGCCAGCAGCCTCCCCCGGGACCTCCTTGCTGGAGATACGCAGTATTTT. Amino acid sequence: CASSLPRDLLAGDTQYF.

The chain combines TRBV20-1 with TRBJ2-1; D possibly uses TRBD1 or TRBD2 (5 bases each). With 1 base removed from V and 9 bases from J, the gap between germline ends came to 7 bases. Germline V lookup: CDR1 DFQATT, CDR2 SNEGSKA (reference sequence). The CDR3 runs 11 residues. The CDR3 nucleotides read TGCAGTGCTAGAGTGGGGGTTGAGCAGTTCTTC. Translation gives CSARVGVEQFF.

This clonotype has a handful of counts. The V call is TRBV3-1, the J call TRBJ1-1, with a tentative D call TRBD1 (6 bases). Germline assignment: CDR1 LGHDT and CDR2 YNNKEL (reference sequence). The V end lost 4 bases, the J end lost 1 base, and 10 bases lay between the germline ends. The CDR3 sequence is 14 residues long. The CDR3 region has the DNA TGTGCCAGCAGCCCGGGACATCAGAACACTGAAGCTTTCTTT. This encodes CASSPGHQNTEAFF.

The chain has TRBV7-2 and TRBJ2-1; a possible D gene is TRBD2 (6 bases). This CDR3 contains 15 residues. CDR1 SGHTA and CDR2 FQGNSA come from the germline V gene. Trimming took 3 bases from V and 1 from J, leaving 10 bases between them. This chain's CDR3 is CASSFEAGSYNEQFF. The DNA for the CDR3 is TGTGCCAGCAGCTTCGAGGCGGGGTCCTACAATGAGCAGTTCTTC.

The chain employs TRBV6-1 and TRBJ2-2; D not resolved. V was shortened by 6 bases and J by 6 bases, with 14 bases between the two germline ends. The CDR3 loop spans 14 amino acids. CDR1 MNHNS and CDR2 SASEGT come from the germline V gene. CDR3 DNA: TGTGCCAGCAGCCTCTTCCCGGGCTCCGGGGAGCTGTTTTTT. This sequence encodes CASSLFPGSGELFF.

The chain uses TRBV3-1 and TRBJ2-6, with D uncertain. V lost 1 base, J lost 0 bases, and 13 bases lay in between. Looked up from germline, CDR1 is LGHDT and CDR2 is YNNKEL (reference sequence). The length of the CDR3 is 18 residues. CDR3 DNA: TGTGCCAGCAGCCAAGTTACGGGCTCTTACTCTGGGGCCAACGTCCTGACTTTC. It yields the protein CASSQVTGSYSGANVLTF.

This chain uses TRBV19 with TRBJ2-1, with D perhaps matching TRBD2 (6 bases). V was trimmed by 7 bases and J by 0 bases, leaving 22 bases between them. Germline lookup yields CDR1 LNHDA and CDR2 SQIVND (reference sequence). CDR3 length: 18 residues. In DNA, the CDR3 is TGTGCCAGTACAAATGATAGCGGCGGATACTTCTCCTACAATGAGCAGTTCTTC. This translates into CASTNDSGGYFSYNEQFF. The full variable domain, completed using reference TRBV19 and TRBJ2-1, is DGGITQSPKYLFRKEGQNVTLSCEQNLNHDAMYWYRQDPGQGLRLIYYSQIVNDFQKGDIAEGYSVSREKKESFPLTVTSAQKNPTAFYLCASTNDSGGYFSYNEQFFGPGTRLTVL.

This clonotype has more than one count but fewer than ten. The chain recombines TRBV24-1 with TRBJ2-3; D perhaps matches TRBD2 (6 bases). The CDR3 runs 14 residues. Germline V gives CDR1 KGHDR, CDR2 SFDVKD. Trimming took off 6 bases at V and 0 bases at J, with 9 bases between the two ends. DNA of the CDR3: TGTGCCACCAGTCGGGACTCTAGCACAGATACGCAGTATTTT. Translation gives CATSRDSSTDTQYF.